This passage covers 32 T cell receptor beta chains from one sample sequenced in a study of glioma-infiltrating T cells after dendritic cell vaccination. Specified time point: after dendritic cell vaccination, including at tumor progression/relapse. Measured with immunoSEQ multiplex PCR; TCRdb has only the in-frame clones, and not every one. The sample consists of tens of thousands of clones, roughly four fifths of them appearing once. This specimen was blood, taken after dendritic cell vaccination. These TCRs come from a human donor with glioblastoma.

The V and J genes are TRBV19 and TRBJ2-7, with D unresolved. Trimming cost V 6 bases and J 3 bases, with 6 bases left between them. The CDR3 totals 11 residues. Germline V gene lookup returns CDR1 LNHDA and CDR2 SQIVND (reference sequence). The CDR3 is CASRSSYEQYF. CDR3 DNA: TGTGCCAGTAGATCGAGCTACGAGCAGTACTTC.

This clone has more than one count but fewer than ten. The genes are TRBV19 and TRBJ2-3; 9 bases fit TRBD2. Germline trimming cut 2 bases from V and 3 bases from J; bases unmatched to any gene: 6. The CDR3 length is 16 residues. Germline values: CDR1 LNHDA, CDR2 SQIVND (reference sequence). In nucleotides, the CDR3 is TGTGCCAGTAGTATACGCGGGGGGGCCTATACAGATACGCAGTATTTT. This codes for CASSIRGGAYTDTQYF.

The CDR3 here is CAISEKAGGLDEQFF. Here the CDR3 DNA reads TGTGCCATCAGTGAGAAGGCGGGGGGGCTGGATGAGCAGTTCTTC. This rearrangement joins TRBV10-3 to TRBJ2-1; TRBD2 agrees at 9 bases. Germline loops: CDR1 ENHRY, CDR2 SYGVKD. The CDR3 totals 15 residues. V gave up 2 bases and J gave up 8 bases; unmatched junction bases: 7.

This sequence joins TRBV11-2 and TRBJ2-1; maybe TRBD1 (5 bases). Germline CDR1 reads SGHAT; CDR2 reads FQNNGV. The CDR3 sequence is 13 residues long. Trimming removed 3 bases at V and 12 bases at J, with 15 bases between. The CDR3 protein is CASSLVARRGQFF. CDR3 DNA sequence: TGTGCCAGCAGCTTGGTCGCCCGAAGGGGGCAGTTCTTC. Together with reference TRBV11-2 and TRBJ2-1, the CDR3 gives the full variable domain: EAGVAQSPRYKIIEKRQSVAFWCNPISGHATLYWYQQILGQGPKLLIQFQNNGVVDDSQLPKDRFSAERLKGVDSTLKIQPAKLEDSAVYLCASSLVARRGQFFGPGTRLTVL.

The chain recombines TRBV7-9 with TRBJ1-2; D gene uncertain. This CDR3 is built from 16 residues. The germline V gene encodes CDR1 SEHNR and CDR2 FQNEAQ (reference sequence). The V and J ends lost 1 base and 4 bases respectively, with 16 bases between them. The DNA for the CDR3 is TGTGCCAGCAGCTTAGACATAGCGGCGAACCCCTATGGCTACACCTTC. Translation: CASSLDIAANPYGYTF.

The V and J genes are TRBV11-2 and TRBJ2-7; D uncertain. The CDR3 length is 11 residues. Deletions cut 1 base from V and 12 bases from J, with 10 bases between. CDR1 is SGHAT, CDR2 FQNNGV, per germline. The CDR3 region is CASSLGAIPYF. The DNA of the CDR3 is TGTGCCAGCAGCTTAGGGGCTATTCCGTACTTC.

The CDR3 DNA reads as TGTGCCAGCAGTTTGTCGGACAGGGGGTGGGAGACCCAGTACTTC. It is translated as CASSLSDRGWETQYF. This chain connects TRBV27 to TRBJ2-5, with 10 bases fitting TRBD1. This CDR3 contains 15 residues. Looked up from germline, CDR1 is MNHEY and CDR2 is SMNVEV (reference sequence). J was trimmed by 5 bases and V by 3 bases; bases with no gene match: 6.

The rearrangement uses TRBV6-5 and TRBJ2-5; the match to TRBD2 covers 9 bases. V gave up 4 bases and J gave up 11 bases; unmatched junction bases: 14. Germline CDR1 and CDR2: MNHEY and SVGAGI. The CDR3 length is 15 residues. CDR3 coding DNA: TGTGCCAGCAGTTGGGGGACTAGCCTCCGTGGGGAGCAGTACTTC. Its protein is CASSWGTSLRGEQYF.

This clone turned up a few times. This chain connects TRBV15 to TRBJ1-4, with D possibly matching TRBD1 (6 bases). The CDR3 is made up of 17 amino acids. The V end was cut by 2 bases, the J end by 8 bases, with 21 bases between. Germline loops: CDR1 LNHNV, CDR2 YYDKDF (reference sequence). The CDR3 region has the DNA TGTGCCACCAGCAGATCCGCCGGGACACCGGAAGAAGAAAAACTGTTTTTT. Its translation: CATSRSAGTPEEEKLFF.

V is TRBV2 and J is TRBJ1-2; 8 bases line up with TRBD1. V lost 4 bases to trimming and J lost 6 bases; unmatched junction nucleotides: 4. The CDR3 has 13 residues. Per the germline V gene, CDR1 is SNHLY and CDR2 is FYNNEI. Here the CDR3 reads CASSVSTGDGYTF. CDR3 in DNA: TGTGCCAGCAGTGTTTCGACAGGGGATGGCTACACCTTC.

CDR3 DNA sequence: TGTGCCAGCAGTTACGAGCCCGGGGTCCTGAACACTGAAGCTTTCTTT. Translating gives CASSYEPGVLNTEAFF. The chain links TRBV6-5 to TRBJ1-1; D remains ambiguous. The CDR3 runs 16 residues. V gave up 2 bases and J gave up 0 bases, with 13 bases separating them. The V gene's germline CDR1 is MNHEY and CDR2 SVGAGI.

J is TRBJ2-1 and V is TRBV25-1, with 8 bases identical to TRBD2. The CDR3 totals 15 residues. Germline V lookup: CDR1 MGHDK, CDR2 SYGVNS. J gave up 4 bases and V 2 bases, and 4 bases lay outside the gene matches. For the CDR3, the DNA is TGTGCCAGCAGTGAACGGGGGGGCGTTTACAATGAGCAGTTCTTC. Residues: CASSERGGVYNEQFF. The variable domain in full, completed from reference TRBV25-1 and TRBJ2-1, reads EADIYQTPRYLVIGTGKKITLECSQTMGHDKMYWYQQDPGMELHLIHYSYGVNSTEKGDLSSESTVSRIRTEHFPLTLESARPSHTSQYLCASSERGGVYNEQFFGPGTRLTVL.

The chain carries TRBV6-1 and TRBJ1-1, with a possible D match to TRBD1 (6 bases). Germline values: CDR1 MNHNS, CDR2 SASEGT. The CDR3 is 14 amino acids. V was clipped by 4 bases and J by 7 bases, with 16 bases between them. CDR3 in amino acids: CASSGGQGRGEAFF. DNA for the CDR3: TGTGCCAGCAGTGGAGGGCAGGGGAGGGGTGAAGCTTTCTTT.

V usage is TRBV14 and J usage is TRBJ1-6; maybe TRBD1 (6 bases). CDR1 and CDR2 from the germline V gene are SGHDN and FVKESK. The CDR3 is made up of 15 amino acids. V dropped 4 bases and J dropped 10 bases, with 17 bases sitting between them. The CDR3 loop reads CASSRGTQGHSPLHF. In nucleotides, the CDR3 is TGTGCCAGCAGCCGAGGAACTCAGGGGCACTCACCCCTCCACTTT.

The genes are TRBV7-6 and TRBJ2-5; the match to TRBD1 covers 9 bases. V shed 4 bases, J shed 4 bases, and the junction held 10 bases outside the gene matches. Germline V CDR1 and CDR2: SGHVS, FNYEAQ. This CDR3 comprises 16 residues. CDR3 amino acids: CASSSLLQGAGETQYF. The DNA for the CDR3 is TGTGCCAGCAGCTCCTTACTACAGGGGGCCGGAGAGACCCAGTACTTC.

The chain joins TRBV5-4 to TRBJ1-6, with D possibly being TRBD1 (5 bases). This CDR3 region has 13 residues. CDR1 and CDR2 (germline): SGHNT, YYREEE (reference sequence). Trimming pared 0 bases from V and 10 bases from J, leaving 8 bases between. This CDR3 reads CASSLGRESPLHF. In DNA form, the CDR3 reads TGTGCCAGCAGCTTGGGCAGGGAATCACCCCTCCACTTT.

In DNA form, the CDR3 reads TGTGCCAGCAGGAGTGACAGGGGTAGTGGCTACACCTTC. Translating it yields CASRSDRGSGYTF. The chain recombines TRBV5-4 with TRBJ1-2, with TRBD1 identical over 8 bases. Germline V gene lookup returns CDR1 SGHNT and CDR2 YYREEE (reference sequence). The ends lost 5 bases at V and 7 bases at J; junction bases unmatched: 7. There are 13 residues in the CDR3.

The rearrangement uses TRBV25-1 and TRBJ1-3, with D possibly TRBD1 on 6 matching bases. V was pared by 4 bases and J by 0 bases, with 10 bases between. Germline V gene sequence: CDR1 MGHDK, CDR2 SYGVNS. The length of the CDR3 is 15 residues. Written as DNA, the CDR3 is TGTGCCAGCAGTGGAACAGGGAACTCTGGAAACACCATATATTTT. It translates to CASSGTGNSGNTIYF.

Comment on this clone: At one end the junction does not follow the germline gene, possibly because of a read error. The chain joins TRBV30 to TRBJ1-1; D not resolved. Germline V gives CDR1 GTSNPN, CDR2 SVGIG (reference sequence). The CDR3 loop spans 12 amino acids. CDR3 sequence: CAWSPGSIETFF. In DNA form, the CDR3 reads TGTGCCTGGAGTCCTGGGAGTATTGAAACTTTCTTT.

This chain links TRBV19 with TRBJ2-5, with 14 bases matching TRBD2. The CDR3 runs to 18 residues. The junction had 9 bases not matched to a gene; V was cut back by 6 bases and J by 0 bases. CDR1 LNHDA and CDR2 SQIVND come from the germline V gene (reference sequence). CDR3 DNA: TGTGCCAGTAGCCTCCCGGGACTAGCGGGGGCGGACCAAGAGACCCAGTACTTC. Encoded protein: CASSLPGLAGADQETQYF.

The rearrangement joins TRBV11-2 to TRBJ2-7; TRBD1 agrees at 8 bases. This CDR3 contains 15 residues. With 1 base clipped from V and 4 bases from J, the junction kept 6 bases outside the gene matches. The germline V gene encodes CDR1 SGHAT and CDR2 FQNNGV. The DNA of the CDR3 is TGTGCCAGCAGCTTAGTCAGGACAGGGCCTTACGAGCAGTACTTC. This encodes CASSLVRTGPYEQYF.

The CDR3, as DNA: TGCGCCAGCAGCCCGGTGAGGTCCACCACAGATACGCAGTATTTT. Translation gives CASSPVRSTTDTQYF. The rearrangement uses TRBV5-1 and TRBJ2-3; no clear D gene. The CDR3 is made up of 15 amino acids. Germline-derived CDR1 and CDR2 are SGHRS and YFSETQ. The V end lost 4 bases, the J end lost 2 bases, and 14 bases lay between the germline ends. The entire variable domain, with the rest obtained from reference TRBV5-1 and TRBJ2-3, is as follows: KAGVTQTPRYLIKTRGQQVTLSCSPISGHRSVSWYQQTPGQGLQFLFEYFSETQRNKGNFPGRFSGRQFSNSRSEMNVSTLELGDSALYLCASSPVRSTTDTQYFGPGTRLTVL.

This clone has more than one count but fewer than ten. The chain employs TRBV2 and TRBJ1-1; unclear D gene. CDR3 length: 13 residues. Germline V gene data show CDR1 as SNHLY and CDR2 as FYNNEI. Trimming stripped 4 bases from V and 2 bases from J, with 8 bases between. This CDR3 reads CASSGAGNTEAFF. The CDR3 DNA is TGTGCCAGCAGTGGGGCAGGTAACACTGAAGCTTTCTTT. Full variable domain (outside the CDR3, taken from reference TRBV2 and TRBJ1-1): EPEVTQTPSHQVTQMGQEVILRCVPISNHLYFYWYRQILGQKVEFLVSFYNNEISEKSEIFDDQFSVERPDGSNFTLKIRSTKLEDSAMYFCASSGAGNTEAFFGQGTRLTVV.

This clone has a count of ten or more. This chain connects TRBV6-4 to TRBJ2-1; D remains unclear. Germline CDR1 and CDR2: MRHNA and SNTAGT. V was shortened by 3 bases and J by 0 bases, with 12 bases between the two germline ends. The CDR3 has 16 amino acids. CDR3 DNA: TGTGCCAGCAGTGATGGCAGGTCAAGCTCCTACAATGAGCAGTTCTTC. It yields the protein CASSDGRSSSYNEQFF.

This chain links TRBV11-2 with TRBJ2-7, with 7 bases lining up with TRBD1. This CDR3 comprises 15 residues. Per the germline V gene, CDR1 is SGHAT and CDR2 is FQNNGV. The trim removed 3 bases at V and 7 bases at J, leaving 12 bases unmatched. In DNA form, the CDR3 reads TGTGCCAGCAGCTTTAACCGGGACAGCCGTTGGGAGCAGTACTTC. Amino acid sequence: CASSFNRDSRWEQYF.

This clone has just one count. The genes are TRBV7-9 and TRBJ2-5, with D possibly matching TRBD1 (5 bases). This CDR3 is 14 amino acids long. V lost 5 bases, J lost 5 bases, and 15 bases lay in between. From germline, CDR1 is SEHNR and CDR2 FQNEAQ (reference sequence). The DNA of the CDR3 is TGTGCCAGCAGCCTGACAGTCCCCGGGGAGACCCAGTACTTC. This encodes CASSLTVPGETQYF.

The chain employs TRBV9 and TRBJ2-5, with D tentatively TRBD1 (7 bases). The CDR3 extends over 15 amino acids. From germline, CDR1 is SGDLS and CDR2 YYNGEE. Trimming took 0 bases from V and 5 from J, leaving 14 bases between them. In nucleotides, the CDR3 is TGTGCCAGCAGCGTAGGACAGGGAGGCTATGAGACCCAGTACTTC. It codes for CASSVGQGGYETQYF.

The rearrangement uses TRBV4-2 and TRBJ2-7; TRBD1 might be the D (6 bases). Germline V gives CDR1 LGHNA, CDR2 YNFKEQ. The V gene lost 3 bases and the J gene lost 7 bases, with 16 bases spanning the gap. This CDR3 is 14 amino acids long. The CDR3 is CASSHSEGGREQYF. The CDR3 DNA sequence: TGTGCCAGCAGCCATTCTGAAGGGGGTAGGGAGCAGTACTTC.

The chain carries TRBV21-1 and TRBJ1-1; TRBD1 is the table's D call, not checked against the DNA. TRBV21-1 is tagged as a pseudogene. The CDR3 runs 17 residues. The CDR3 reads CASSRGPDSSMNTEAFF. Here the CDR3 DNA reads TGTGCCAGCAGCCGAGGACCGGACAGTTCCATGAACACTGAAGCTTTCTTT.

V and J are TRBV19 and TRBJ1-1; 7 nucleotides line up with TRBD1. The CDR3 contains 15 residues. The V gene's germline CDR1 is LNHDA and CDR2 SQIVND (reference sequence). The J segment lost 3 bases and the V segment lost 1 base, leaving 5 bases of the junction unmatched. The CDR3: CASSIGGGQDTEAFF. The CDR3 DNA is TGTGCCAGTAGTATAGGAGGGGGCCAGGACACTGAAGCTTTCTTT.

This clone was counted a few times. This chain links TRBV19 with TRBJ1-5, with a tentative D call TRBD1 (6 bases). CDR3 length equals 16 residues. Trimming stripped 6 bases from V and 6 bases from J, with 21 bases between. CDR1 is LNHDA, CDR2 SQIVND, per germline (reference sequence). The CDR3 sequence is CASSQHTGGRGQPQHF. CDR3 nucleotide sequence: TGTGCCAGTAGCCAACACACCGGGGGGCGCGGTCAGCCCCAGCATTTT.

The chain recombines TRBV6-5 with TRBJ1-6; no reliable D call. The CDR3 has 15 amino acids. The V end lost 6 bases, the J end lost 0 bases, and 9 bases lay between the germline ends. Germline lookup yields CDR1 MNHEY and CDR2 SVGAGI. CDR3 in amino acids: CASRYDNSYNSPLHF. The CDR3 DNA reads TGTGCCAGCAGATATGACAACTCCTATAATTCACCCCTCCACTTT.